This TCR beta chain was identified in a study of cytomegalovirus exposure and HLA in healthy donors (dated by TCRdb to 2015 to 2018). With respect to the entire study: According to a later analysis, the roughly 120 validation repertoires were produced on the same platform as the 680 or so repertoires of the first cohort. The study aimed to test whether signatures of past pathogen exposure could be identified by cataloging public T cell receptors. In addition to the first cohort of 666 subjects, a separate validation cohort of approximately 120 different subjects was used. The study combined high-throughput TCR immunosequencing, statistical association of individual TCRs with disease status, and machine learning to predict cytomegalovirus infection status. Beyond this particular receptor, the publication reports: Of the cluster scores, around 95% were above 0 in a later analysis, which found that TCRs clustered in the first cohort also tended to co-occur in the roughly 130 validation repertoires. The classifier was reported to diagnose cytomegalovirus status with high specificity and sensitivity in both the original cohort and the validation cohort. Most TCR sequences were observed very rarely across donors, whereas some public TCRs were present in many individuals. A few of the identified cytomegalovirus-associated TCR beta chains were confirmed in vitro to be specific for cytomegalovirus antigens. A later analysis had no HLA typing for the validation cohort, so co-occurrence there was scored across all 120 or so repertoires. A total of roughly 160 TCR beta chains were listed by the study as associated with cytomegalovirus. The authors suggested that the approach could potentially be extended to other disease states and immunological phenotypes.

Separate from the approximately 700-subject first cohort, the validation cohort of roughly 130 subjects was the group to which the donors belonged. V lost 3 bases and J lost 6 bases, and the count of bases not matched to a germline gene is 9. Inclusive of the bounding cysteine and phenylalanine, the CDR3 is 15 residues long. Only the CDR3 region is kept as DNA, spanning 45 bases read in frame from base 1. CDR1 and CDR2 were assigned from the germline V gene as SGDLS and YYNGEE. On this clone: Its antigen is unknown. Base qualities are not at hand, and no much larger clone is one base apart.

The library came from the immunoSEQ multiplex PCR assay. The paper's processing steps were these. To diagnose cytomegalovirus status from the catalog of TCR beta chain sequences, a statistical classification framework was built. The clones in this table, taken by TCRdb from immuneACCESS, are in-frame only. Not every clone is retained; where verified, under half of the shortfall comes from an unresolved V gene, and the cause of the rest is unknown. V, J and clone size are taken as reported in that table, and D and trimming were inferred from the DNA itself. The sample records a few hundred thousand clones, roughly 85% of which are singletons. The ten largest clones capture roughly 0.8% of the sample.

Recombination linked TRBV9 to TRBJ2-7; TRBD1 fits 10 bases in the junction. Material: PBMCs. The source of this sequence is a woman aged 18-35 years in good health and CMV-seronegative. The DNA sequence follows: TGTGCCAGCAGCGCTTCCGGGACAGGGGATGGCGAGCAGTACTTC. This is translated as CASSASGTGDGEQYF.